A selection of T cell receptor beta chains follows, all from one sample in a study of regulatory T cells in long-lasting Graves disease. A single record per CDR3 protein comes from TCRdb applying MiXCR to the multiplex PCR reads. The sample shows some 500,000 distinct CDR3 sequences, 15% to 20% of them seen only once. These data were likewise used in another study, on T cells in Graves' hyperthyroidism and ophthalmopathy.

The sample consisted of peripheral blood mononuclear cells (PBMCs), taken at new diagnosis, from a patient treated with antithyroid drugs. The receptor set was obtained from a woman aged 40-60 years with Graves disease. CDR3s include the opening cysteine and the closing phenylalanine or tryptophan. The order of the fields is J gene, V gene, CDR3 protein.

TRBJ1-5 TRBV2 CASSQDRAGNQPQHF
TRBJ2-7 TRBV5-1 CASSFTGRQYF
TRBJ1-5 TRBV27 CASSFGQGHQPQHF
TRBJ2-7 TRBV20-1 CSVRGGGKPYEQYF
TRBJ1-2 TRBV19 CASSIGTLSYGYTF
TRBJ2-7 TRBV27 CASSFSTGGTYEQYF
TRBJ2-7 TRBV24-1 CATSDRTSGGTYEQYF
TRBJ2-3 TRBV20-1 CSEEGRVWGRTDTQYF
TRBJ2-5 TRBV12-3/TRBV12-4 CASSYRVRETIETQYF
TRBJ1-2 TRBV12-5 CASGSRTRDNYGYTF
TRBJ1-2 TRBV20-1 CSAREPGIQNGYTF
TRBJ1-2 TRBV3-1 CASSLEPSGGRSGYTF
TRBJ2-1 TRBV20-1 CSASAADTNQYNEQFF
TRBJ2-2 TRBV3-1 CASSQDDWGLTGELFF
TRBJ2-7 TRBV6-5 CASSLRGRSDRIYEQYF
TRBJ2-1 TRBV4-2 CASSQESGGVLNEQFF
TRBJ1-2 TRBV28 CASSSGTASNANYGYTF
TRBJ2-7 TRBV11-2 CASSRGRGGSDEQYF
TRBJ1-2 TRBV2 CASSASGPTYYGYTF